The 20 T cell receptor beta chains reported below all come from one sample, sequenced in a study of OX40 agonist ivuxolimab in advanced cancers. Assay: immunoSEQ multiplex PCR; the TCRdb copy retains only in-frame clones and omits some. Of about 72,000 clones in the sample, roughly four fifths were seen once. Specimen: CD4+ or CD8+ T cells sorted from blood, collected in a trial of the OX40 agonist ivuxolimab. The receptors stem from an adult with an advanced solid tumor such as melanoma, head and neck, liver or kidney cancer.

V is TRBV27 and J is TRBJ2-5, with 12 bases matching TRBD2. TRBJ2-7 matches the DNA end more closely, so the J call is doubtful. CDR3 length equals 16 residues. From germline, CDR1 is MNHEY and CDR2 SMNVEV (reference sequence). The CDR3, as DNA: TGTGCCAGCAGTTCCCGGAGACTAGCGGGAGTCTACGAGCAGTACTTC. As protein: CASSSRRLAGVYEQYF.

The chain couples TRBV19 to TRBJ2-4; no clear D. With 2 bases removed from V and 5 bases from J, the gap between germline ends came to 10 bases. This CDR3 region has 14 residues. CDR1 LNHDA and CDR2 SQIVND come from the germline V gene (reference sequence). In DNA, the CDR3 is TGTGCCAGTAGTATATCCCTAAGCGAAAACATTCAGTACTTC. It yields the protein CASSISLSENIQYF.

V and J are TRBV10-3 and TRBJ2-2; 8 bases agree with TRBD2. CDR1 is ENHRY and CDR2 is SYGVKD in the germline V gene. This CDR3 is built from 14 residues. V lost 2 bases, J lost 5 bases, and 1 base stayed unmatched. CDR3: CAISEQRETGELFF. CDR3 sequence (DNA): TGTGCCATCAGTGAGCAGCGGGAGACCGGGGAGCTGTTTTTT.

CDR3 protein: CASSLRGGSVYEQYF. The CDR3 coding sequence is TGTGCCAGCAGCTTGCGGGGCGGGAGTGTTTACGAGCAGTACTTC. V and J are TRBV5-6 and TRBJ2-7; 7 positions agree with TRBD2. The V gene's germline CDR1 is SGHDT and CDR2 YYEEEE. The CDR3 is 15 amino acids. Trimming took 1 base from V and 4 from J; bases not matched to a gene: 8.

The rearrangement joins TRBV13 to TRBJ2-4; 10 bases are shared with TRBD1. With 7 bases clipped from V and 2 bases from J, the junction kept 8 bases outside the gene matches. This CDR3 has 16 residues. Germline V gives CDR1 PRHDT, CDR2 FYEKMQ (reference sequence). DNA for the CDR3: TGTGCCAGCACCAAGGGACAGGGGTTGACCAAAAACATTCAGTACTTC. Translated, it gives CASTKGQGLTKNIQYF.

The chain combines TRBV19 with TRBJ2-7, with 9 nucleotides matching TRBD1. Germline-derived CDR1 and CDR2 are LNHDA and SQIVND (reference sequence). There are 13 residues in the CDR3. Unmatched junction bases numbered 3, after V lost 6 bases and J lost 3 bases. The CDR3 spells CASSRGQGYEQYF. Written as DNA, the CDR3 is TGTGCCAGTAGCAGGGGACAGGGCTACGAGCAGTACTTC.

The chain links TRBV6-6 to TRBJ1-5; tentative D call: TRBD1 (6 bases). Germline assignment: CDR1 MNHNY and CDR2 SVGAGI (reference sequence). This CDR3 contains 14 residues. V lost 4 bases, J lost 7 bases, and 14 bases lay in between. Here the CDR3 reads CASSFPRGGQPQHF. The DNA of the CDR3 is TGTGCCAGCAGTTTTCCCAGGGGAGGCCAGCCCCAGCATTTT.

The chain joins TRBV6-1 to TRBJ2-1, with D hard to call. Germline V gene sequence: CDR1 MNHNS, CDR2 SASEGT. Trimming stripped 5 bases from V and 0 bases from J, with 11 bases between. This CDR3 has 15 amino acids. As DNA, the CDR3 is TGTGCCAGCAGTTCTGACTTATTCTCCTACAATGAGCAGTTCTTC. Amino acids: CASSSDLFSYNEQFF.

This sequence joins TRBV11-2 and TRBJ2-1; 9 nucleotides match TRBD2. V shed 5 bases and J 4 bases; nucleotides not matched to a gene: 12. The germline V gene has CDR1 SGHAT and CDR2 FQNNGV. The CDR3 is 17 residues long. DNA of the CDR3: TGTGCCAGCAGCCCTCTTACCGGGCTAGCGGGGTACAATGAGCAGTTCTTC. Its protein is CASSPLTGLAGYNEQFF.

The CDR3 spells CASSQEDRGGTDTQYF. The CDR3 region has the DNA TGCGCCAGCAGCCAAGAGGACAGGGGAGGAACAGATACGCAGTATTTT. The chain couples TRBV4-3 to TRBJ2-3; TRBD1 aligns across 9 bases. CDR1 and CDR2 (germline): LGHNA, YSLEER. The V segment lost 0 bases and the J segment 3 bases; nucleotides outside the gene matches: 4. The CDR3 has 16 residues.

This chain links TRBV7-3 with TRBJ1-1; 8 nucleotides match TRBD1. Germline CDR1 SGHTA, CDR2 FQGTGA. CDR3 length: 16 residues. V shed 5 bases, J shed 4 bases, and the junction held 12 bases outside the gene matches. The CDR3 DNA sequence: TGTGCCAGCAGCCCCACAGGGGGTTGGTTTAGCACTGAAGCTTTCTTT. Encoded protein: CASSPTGGWFSTEAFF.

The chain is built from TRBV19 and TRBJ1-1; D is undetermined. CDR1 and CDR2 from the germline V gene are LNHDA and SQIVND (reference sequence). This CDR3 has 13 residues. The V end lost 9 bases, the J end lost 6 bases, and 17 bases lay between the germline ends. Here the CDR3 reads CASRLFTFAEAFF. CDR3 nucleotide sequence: TGTGCCAGCCGACTTTTTACGTTCGCTGAAGCTTTCTTT.

This sequence joins TRBV28 and TRBJ2-5, with D unclear. Germline assignment: CDR1 MDHEN and CDR2 SYDVKM. V dropped 2 bases and J dropped 4 bases, with 17 bases sitting between them. The CDR3 totals 16 residues. CDR3 loop: CASSLKSGTLGETQYF. The CDR3 DNA follows: TGTGCCAGCAGTTTAAAATCCGGAACCCTAGGAGAGACCCAGTACTTC.

The chain recombines TRBV9 with TRBJ2-1; either TRBD1 or TRBD2 may fit D (5 bases each). Germline CDR1 is SGDLS and CDR2 is YYNGEE. The CDR3 loop spans 15 amino acids. Between the trimmed V and J ends, which lost 1 base and 2 bases, there was a span of 10 bases. In DNA form, the CDR3 reads TGTGCCAGCAGCGTATCCTTGGGGGCCTACAATGAGCAGTTCTTC. This sequence encodes CASSVSLGAYNEQFF.

V gene TRBV5-1 combines with J gene TRBJ1-4; possibly TRBD1 for D (6 bases). CDR1 and CDR2 (germline): SGHRS, YFSETQ. The CDR3 consists of 15 residues. Between the trimmed V and J ends, which lost 0 bases and 7 bases, there was a span of 13 bases. The CDR3 DNA reads as TGCGCCAGCAGCTTGGACAGGGCCGTAAGTGAAAAACTGTTTTTT. Amino acid sequence: CASSLDRAVSEKLFF.

CDR3: CASAGGWDTGELFF. CDR3 bases: TGTGCCAGCGCGGGAGGTTGGGACACCGGGGAGCTGTTTTTT. The gene calls are TRBV6-5 and TRBJ2-2; 8 bases are shared with TRBD2. Germline CDR1 MNHEY, CDR2 SVGAGI. The V gene end was trimmed by 8 bases and the J gene end by 3 bases; junction bases not matched to a gene: 5. This CDR3 has 14 amino acids.

The chain is built from TRBV27 and TRBJ1-2, with a possible D match to TRBD1 (6 bases). Trimming left V 4 bases short and J 1 base short, with 13 bases between. CDR3 length: 15 amino acids. Germline CDR1 reads MNHEY; CDR2 reads SMNVEV (reference sequence). The CDR3 DNA is TGTGCCAGCAGTTCAGACCACAGGGTTAACTATGGCTACACCTTC. Translating it yields CASSSDHRVNYGYTF.

V is TRBV6-6 and J is TRBJ1-2, with 7 bases fitting TRBD1. J was trimmed by 4 bases and V by 4 bases; bases with no gene match: 6. This CDR3 has 14 residues. The germline CDR1 and CDR2 sequences are MNHNY and SVGAGI (reference sequence). The CDR3 DNA sequence: TGTGCCAGCAGTTCTACAGGGGAAGGCTATGGCTACACCTTC. Encoded protein: CASSSTGEGYGYTF.

This chain connects TRBV7-9 to TRBJ2-1; 7 bases fit TRBD1. CDR1 is SEHNR, CDR2 FQNEAQ, per germline (reference sequence). V dropped 4 bases and J dropped 0; count of bases not matched to a gene: 12. The CDR3 covers 18 residues. CDR3 nucleotides: TGTGCCAGCAGCTCGATCGGGACAGCTTTCAACTCCTACAATGAGCAGTTCTTC. It yields the protein CASSSIGTAFNSYNEQFF.

The chain uses TRBV19 and TRBJ1-3, with a tentative D call TRBD1 (6 bases). The CDR3 covers 14 residues. V was pared by 6 bases and J by 2 bases, with 11 bases between. Germline assignment: CDR1 LNHDA and CDR2 SQIVND (reference sequence). The CDR3 is CASRGSGAGNTIYF. DNA for the CDR3: TGTGCCAGTAGAGGGTCAGGGGCTGGAAACACCATATATTTT.